The present TCR beta chain was sequenced within a study of control samples from healthy donors and cancer patients. TCRdb's table, derived via immunoSEQ multiplex PCR, lists solely in-frame clones and lacks some. The sample contains some 82,000 clones, approximately 87% of which appear only once. This CDR3 is 16 amino acids long. Trimming removed 1 base from V and 7 bases from J, with 16 bases in between. Germline loops: CDR1 SEHNR, CDR2 FQNEAQ (reference sequence). The sequenced sample consisted of blood. This clonotype originated in a man in his fifties or sixties in good health. The rearrangement joins TRBV7-9 to TRBJ2-2; possible D gene TRBD1, 6 bases. The CDR3 DNA follows: TGTGCCAGCAGCTTAGGTATATACAGGGCTGACGGGGAGCTGTTTTTT. Its translation: CASSLGIYRADGELFF.